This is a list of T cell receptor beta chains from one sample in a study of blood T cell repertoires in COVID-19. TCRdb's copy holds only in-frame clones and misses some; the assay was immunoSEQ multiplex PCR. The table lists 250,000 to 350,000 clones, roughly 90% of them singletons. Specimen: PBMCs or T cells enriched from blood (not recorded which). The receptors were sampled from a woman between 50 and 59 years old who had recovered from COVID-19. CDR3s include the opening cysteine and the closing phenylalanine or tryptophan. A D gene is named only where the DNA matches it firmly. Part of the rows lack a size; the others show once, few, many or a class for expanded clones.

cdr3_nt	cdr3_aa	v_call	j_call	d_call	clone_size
TGTGCCAGTAGTATGTACGGGCAGGGTGATGGCTACACCTTC	CASSMYGQGDGYTF	TRBV19	TRBJ1-2	NA	NA
TGTGCCAGCAGCCCCGCGGGGATTTCGTCCCTTAGTTCACCCCTCCACTTT	CASSPAGISSLSSPLHF	TRBV28	TRBJ1-6	NA	few
TGTGCTAGTGGTTTGGTATTGGGCCCCACAGATACGCAGTATTTT	CASGLVLGPTDTQYF	TRBV12-5	TRBJ2-3	NA	few
TGTGCCAGCAGCTCAGTTGCTCGTGGTGAGCAGTTCTTC	CASSSVARGEQFF	TRBV11-3	TRBJ2-1	NA	NA
TGTGCCAGCAGCTGGGGGGACCGGGTTCTTGGGGCTTTCTTT	CASSWGDRVLGAFF	TRBV7-2	TRBJ1-1	NA	once
TGTGCCAGCAGCCAATCGCCTAGCGGGATTCTATACAATGAGCAGTTCTTC	CASSQSPSGILYNEQFF	TRBV4-2	TRBJ2-1	TRBD2	NA
TGTGCCAGCAGTGAACCCGGGACAGGGGTTGACTATGAGCAGTTCTTC	CASSEPGTGVDYEQFF	TRBV25-1	TRBJ2-1	TRBD1	NA
TGTGCCAGCAGTTTAGCGGGGTCCCCAACTAGCTCTGGGGCCAACGTCCTGACTTTC	CASSLAGSPTSSGANVLTF	TRBV27	TRBJ2-6	NA	NA
TGTGCCGCAGGACAGGGGAACTATGGCTACACCTTC	CAAGQGNYGYTF	TRBV24-1	TRBJ1-2	TRBD1	NA
TGTGCCAGCAGCTACGCCGGGACAGTAAACGAGCAGTACTTC	CASSYAGTVNEQYF	TRBV11-3	TRBJ2-7	TRBD1	NA
TGTGCCAGCAGCTGGACGACAGATTATGCCACTGAAGCTTTCTTT	CASSWTTDYATEAFF	TRBV5-5	TRBJ1-1	NA	NA
TGTGCCAGCAGCTTAGATACTAGCGCTCTTGCAGATACGCAGTATTTT	CASSLDTSALADTQYF	TRBV7-2	TRBJ2-3	TRBD2	NA
TGTGCCAGCAGTTCCGGGACAGGGGGCTTGGGCTACACCTTC	CASSSGTGGLGYTF	TRBV6-4	TRBJ1-2	TRBD1	NA
TGTGCCAGCGGGCGGGACACCGGGGAGCTGTTTTTT	CASGRDTGELFF	TRBV27	TRBJ2-2	NA	NA
TGTGCCAGCAGTTTATCGACCCGAGCTCAGGTCGCTGAAGCTTTCTTT	CASSLSTRAQVAEAFF	TRBV28	TRBJ1-1	NA	NA
TGTGCCAGCAGTTCCGACAGAGAACAGTACTTC	CASSSDREQYF	TRBV5-6	TRBJ2-7	NA	few
TGTGCCAGCAGCCGCGAGATAGAAACTAGCGGGGACCTTCGCACAGATACGCAGTATTTT	CASSREIETSGDLRTDTQYF	TRBV21-1	TRBJ2-3	NA	once
TGTGCCAGCACCAATACGCTCGGGACACCCTATGGCTACACCTTC	CASTNTLGTPYGYTF	TRBV7-8	TRBJ1-2	NA	NA
TGTGCCGGCCAGGGACTAGCGGTGAGGGAGACCCAGTACTTC	CAGQGLAVRETQYF	TRBV2	TRBJ2-5	TRBD2	once
TGTGCCAGCGGCGGGGGACTTTACGAGCAGTACTTC	CASGGGLYEQYF	TRBV28	TRBJ2-7	TRBD2	NA
TGTGCCAGCAGCTTAGACGGGACTAGCAGGCCCTACGAGCAGTACTTC	CASSLDGTSRPYEQYF	TRBV11-3	TRBJ2-7	TRBD2	few
TGTGCCAGCAGTCACGGGACTGTGAGTGAATGGTCACCCCTCCACTTT	CASSHGTVSEWSPLHF	TRBV27	TRBJ1-6	NA	NA
TGTGCCAGCAGAAGGACTAGCAGATACAATGAGCAGTTCTTC	CASRRTSRYNEQFF	TRBV6-5	TRBJ2-1	TRBD2	NA
TGTGCCAGCAGCTTACTAGCGGGGTTCACAGATACGCAGTATTTT	CASSLLAGFTDTQYF	TRBV7-2	TRBJ2-3	TRBD2	NA
TGCAGTGCTAGTGCACCTAATAGTTACACCGGGGAGCTGTTTTTT	CSASAPNSYTGELFF	TRBV20-1	TRBJ2-2	NA	NA
TGCGCCAGCAGCCCCACCTGGGGGGGCACCGGGGAGCTGTTTTTT	CASSPTWGGTGELFF	TRBV4-1	TRBJ2-2	TRBD2	once
TGTGCCAGCAGCTTGGACCGACTAGCAGAGCAGTACTTC	CASSLDRLAEQYF	TRBV5-4	TRBJ2-7	TRBD2	NA
TGTGCCAGCAGCCACAGCGACAGCTCTCAGCATTTT	CASSHSDSSQHF	TRBV3-1/TRBV3-2	TRBJ1-5	NA	few
TGTGCCAGCCAGGAACTAGCGGGAGCCACCGGGGAGCTGTTTTTT	CASQELAGATGELFF	TRBV4-2	TRBJ2-2	TRBD2	NA
TGTGCCAGCAGTACCAGGGGGACCCAAGAGACCCAGTACTTC	CASSTRGTQETQYF	TRBV2	TRBJ2-5	TRBD1	NA
TGTGCCAGCAGTCCACAAGCGGGAGATCGCTACGAGCAGTACTTC	CASSPQAGDRYEQYF	TRBV6-5	TRBJ2-7	TRBD2	few
TGTGCCTGGAGTGTACAGCTGAGCAATCAGCCCCAGCATTTT	CAWSVQLSNQPQHF	TRBV30	TRBJ1-5	NA	NA
TGTGCCAGCAGTTTATGGAGAACGAACACCGGGGAGCTGTTTTTT	CASSLWRTNTGELFF	TRBV27	TRBJ2-2	NA	NA
TGTGCCAGCACAGGAGCGGGAGGGTACAATGAGCAGTTCTTC	CASTGAGGYNEQFF	TRBV28	TRBJ2-1	TRBD2	NA
TGTGCCAGCAGCCAAGAAACGGGAGTGGGCTATGGCTACACCTTC	CASSQETGVGYGYTF	TRBV14	TRBJ1-2	NA	NA
TGTGCCAGTAGCAGTCTAGCGGGAGGTCGGAATGAGCAGTTCTTC	CASSSLAGGRNEQFF	TRBV19	TRBJ2-1	TRBD2	NA
TGTGCCAGCAGTTTACAGGGAGGCAACACAGATACGCAGTATTTT	CASSLQGGNTDTQYF	TRBV28	TRBJ2-3	NA	NA
TGTGCCAGCAGCACCTACTCGAACACCGGGGAGCTGTTTTTT	CASSTYSNTGELFF	TRBV11-3	TRBJ2-2	NA	NA
TGCAGTGTTCCTGGGGAGTATGGCTACACCTTC	CSVPGEYGYTF	TRBV20-1	TRBJ1-2	NA	NA
TGTGCCAGTAGTATAATGAAGGGGACTGAAGCTTTCTTT	CASSIMKGTEAFF	TRBV19	TRBJ1-1	NA	NA
TGTGCCTGGAGTGTGACAGGGTTCAACTATGGCTACACCTTC	CAWSVTGFNYGYTF	TRBV30	TRBJ1-2	TRBD1	NA